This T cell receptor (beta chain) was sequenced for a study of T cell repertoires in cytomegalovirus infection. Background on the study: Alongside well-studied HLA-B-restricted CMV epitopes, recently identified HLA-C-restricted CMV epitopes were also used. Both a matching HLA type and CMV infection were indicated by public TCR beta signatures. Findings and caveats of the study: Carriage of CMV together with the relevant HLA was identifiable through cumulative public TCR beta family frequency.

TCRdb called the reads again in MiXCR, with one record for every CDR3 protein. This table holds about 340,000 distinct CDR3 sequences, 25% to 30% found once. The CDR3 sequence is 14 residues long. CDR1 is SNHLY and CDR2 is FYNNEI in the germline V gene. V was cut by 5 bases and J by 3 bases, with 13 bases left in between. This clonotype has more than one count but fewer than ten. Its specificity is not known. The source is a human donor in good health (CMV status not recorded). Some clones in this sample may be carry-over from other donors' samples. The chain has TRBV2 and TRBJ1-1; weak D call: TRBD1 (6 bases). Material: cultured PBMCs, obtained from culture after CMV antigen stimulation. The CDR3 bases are TGTGCCAGCAGTCGGGACACAGGCTACACTGAAGCTTTCTTT. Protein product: CASSRDTGYTEAFF.